The clone carrying this T cell receptor beta chain was recorded a few times. What it binds is unknown. Nominally healthy donors were sampled, though unrecorded immune exposures were likely. This CDR3 has 15 residues. In germline, CDR1 is MNHEY, CDR2 SVGAGI. Trimming at V came to 0 bases and at J to 8 bases, leaving 7 bases not matched to a gene. The data belong to a study of cytomegalovirus exposure and HLA in healthy donors. Study-wide results and caveats: Information on immune exposure was restricted to one variable (CMV serostatus). Within the data, a cluster of highly shared sequence variants was likely a sequencing artifact.

Both 60 Vbeta primers and 13 Jbeta primers went into the PCR. Using immunoSEQ multiplex PCR, the repertoire was profiled, and TCRdb retains in-frame clones only, with some absent. The sample has approximately 100,000 clones, about 77% seen once; the top ten hold around 5%. This receptor was obtained from a young woman in good health and CMV-seropositive. The chain links TRBV6-5 to TRBJ2-4; 7 nucleotides agree with TRBD1. The sequenced sample consisted of PBMCs. CDR3: CASSYSGRQGDIQYF. The CDR3 nucleotides read TGTGCCAGCAGTTACTCCGGAAGGCAGGGGGACATTCAGTACTTC.